Below are 32 T cell receptor beta chains sequenced from a single sample in a study of blood T cells in healthy people across ages. Primers used in a second PCR of roughly 7 to 12 cycles were a sample-barcoded 5' primer and a J-beta primer mix. TCRdb reanalysed the 5' RACE reads using MiXCR and keeps one entry per CDR3 protein. The sample has about 1.4 million distinct CDR3 sequences; almost 60% are singletons. Sequencing input: blood. The receptors shown here come from a man younger than 35 in good health.

The chain combines TRBV4-3 with TRBJ1-2; D unclear. The CDR3 has 15 amino acids. CDR1 and CDR2 from the germline V gene are LGHNA and YSLEER. Trimming removed 0 bases at V and 4 bases at J, with 12 bases between. CDR3 loop: CASSQDLGFGYGYTF. CDR3 bases: TGCGCCAGCAGCCAAGATCTCGGCTTCGGCTATGGCTACACCTTC.

The V and J genes are TRBV12-3 or TRBV12-4 and TRBJ2-1, with TRBD2 as a possible D gene (6 bases). CDR3 size: 15 residues. The V end lost 5 bases, the J end lost 9 bases, and 20 bases lay between the germline ends. CDR3 DNA sequence: TGTGCCAGCAGTCCCCATAGCTTAAGAGCGGGTGAGCAGTTCTTC. Translation gives CASSPHSLRAGEQFF.

The CDR3 region is CASTLLGVGRHEQYF. As DNA, the CDR3 is TGCGCCAGCACCCTACTTGGTGTAGGGCGGCACGAGCAGTACTTC. V usage is TRBV5-1 and J usage is TRBJ2-7, with D unclear. With 6 bases removed from V and 5 bases from J, the gap between germline ends came to 21 bases. The CDR3 contains 15 residues. Germline CDR1 is SGHRS and CDR2 is YFSETQ.

This chain links TRBV2 with TRBJ2-5; tentative D call: TRBD1 (5 bases). Looked up from germline, CDR1 is SNHLY and CDR2 is FYNNEI. V lost 11 bases, J lost 1 base, and 14 bases lay in between. CDR3 length: 13 amino acids. The CDR3 spells CASTWTFQETQYF. CDR3 bases: TGTGCCTCGACTTGGACATTCCAAGAGACCCAGTACTTC.

The chain is built from TRBV7-9 and TRBJ2-7; TRBD1 might be the D (6 bases). V dropped 4 bases and J dropped 3 bases, with 16 bases sitting between them. Per germline, CDR1 SEHNR and CDR2 FQNEAQ (reference sequence). This CDR3 contains 15 residues. DNA of the CDR3: TGTGCCAGCAGCTCCTTACCAGGGGTCGGCTACGAGCAGTACTTC. Protein: CASSSLPGVGYEQYF.

This clonotype came up a few times. The chain combines TRBV6-5 with TRBJ2-4, with D tentatively TRBD1 (7 bases). The J call is in doubt because the DNA end fits TRBJ2-7 better. The CDR3 runs 14 residues. Germline V gene data show CDR1 as MNHEY and CDR2 as SVGAGI. The CDR3 region has the DNA TGTGCCAGCAGGACCCAGGGGGGACCGAACGAGCAGTACTTC. Protein sequence: CASRTQGGPNEQYF.

This sequence joins TRBV30 and TRBJ1-5; perhaps TRBD1 as D (6 bases). Looked up from germline, CDR1 is GTSNPN and CDR2 is SVGIG (reference sequence). The CDR3 length is 14 residues. With 0 bases removed from V and 2 bases from J, the gap between germline ends came to 8 bases. The CDR3 DNA is TGTGCCTGGAGTGTAGGACAGCGCAATCAGCCCCAGCATTTT. This encodes CAWSVGQRNQPQHF. Full variable domain (missing parts from reference TRBV30 and TRBJ1-5): SQTIHQWPATLVQPVGSPLSLECTVEGTSNPNLYWYRQAAGRGLQLLFYSVGIGQISSEVPQNLSASRPQDRQFILSSKKLLLSDSGFYLCAWSVGQRNQPQHFGDGTRLSIL.

This clonotype occurred a few times. The chain has TRBV12-3 or TRBV12-4 and TRBJ2-5; D is undetermined. The CDR3 totals 15 residues. The V and J ends lost 1 base and 5 bases respectively, with 14 bases between them. The CDR3 coding sequence is TGTGCCAGCAGTTTAGTGGGCGGACGACGGGAGACCCAGTACTTC. As protein: CASSLVGGRRETQYF.

This rearrangement joins TRBV29-1 to TRBJ2-3; TRBD2 agrees at 9 bases. Germline CDR1 SQVTM, CDR2 ANQGSEA. This CDR3 has 14 amino acids. The V segment lost 4 bases and the J segment 4 bases; nucleotides outside the gene matches: 6. The DNA of the CDR3 is TGCAGCGTTGGCTACCGGACTAGCGCAGATACGCAGTATTTT. Its translation is CSVGYRTSADTQYF.

This sequence joins TRBV6-2 or TRBV6-3 and TRBJ2-3, with a weak D call TRBD1 (5 bases). Germline V CDR1 and CDR2: MNHEY, SVGEGT. V lost 0 bases and J 6 bases, leaving 28 bases between the germline ends. The CDR3 is made up of 20 amino acids. CDR3: CASSYSSVRSNRAQGDTQYF. The CDR3 DNA reads as TGTGCCAGCAGTTACTCGAGTGTCCGGTCCAACCGGGCCCAGGGTGATACGCAGTATTTT.

This chain connects TRBV2 to TRBJ2-3; 8 bases are a match to TRBD1. The germline V gene has CDR1 SNHLY and CDR2 FYNNEI. This CDR3 contains 14 residues. V gave up 6 bases and J gave up 6 bases; unmatched junction bases: 8. Here the CDR3 reads CASRGAGGEDTQYF. In DNA form, the CDR3 reads TGTGCCAGCAGGGGAGCAGGGGGCGAGGATACGCAGTATTTT.

The J gene is TRBJ2-7, the V gene TRBV10-3; the match to TRBD2 covers 7 bases. V was clipped by 0 bases and J by 4 bases; unmatched bases: 6. This CDR3 is built from 15 residues. From germline, CDR1 is ENHRY and CDR2 SYGVKD. In nucleotides, the CDR3 is TGTGCCATCAGTGAGTCTTCTGGCGGGAGTTACGAGCAGTACTTC. Its protein is CAISESSGGSYEQYF.

V and J are TRBV12-3 or TRBV12-4 and TRBJ2-1, with D tentatively TRBD1 or TRBD2 (5 bases each). The germline V and J ends were trimmed by 6 bases and 3 bases, with 18 bases remaining between them. This CDR3 contains 16 residues. The DNA of the CDR3 is TGTGCCAGCAGGGGACCCGGGACCATAAACTACAATGAGCAGTTCTTC. This codes for CASRGPGTINYNEQFF.

This clonotype was seen a handful of times. The J gene is TRBJ2-4, the V gene TRBV4-1; TRBD2 matches at 7 bases. The J call may be incorrect, as the DNA end agrees better with TRBJ2-7. Germline V gene data show CDR1 as MGHRA and CDR2 as YSYEKL. The length of the CDR3 is 15 residues. CDR3 loop: CASSQESGVSYEQYF. The CDR3 bases are TGCGCCAGCAGCCAAGAAAGCGGGGTCTCCTACGAGCAGTACTTC.

The J gene is TRBJ2-7, the V gene TRBV5-1; 9 bases match TRBD2. Germline lookup yields CDR1 SGHRS and CDR2 YFSETQ. With 1 base clipped from V and 7 bases from J, the junction kept 12 bases outside the gene matches. This CDR3 comprises 16 residues. CDR3 nucleotide sequence: TGCGCCAGCAGCTTGAATCGCGGGAGGGTCCTGGGGGAGCAGTACTTC. It is translated as CASSLNRGRVLGEQYF.

This clonotype was counted only a few times. The rearrangement uses TRBV7-9 and TRBJ2-3; D possibly uses TRBD1 or TRBD2 (5 bases each). The CDR3 runs to 14 residues. V lost 6 bases to trimming and J lost 0 bases, with 10 bases between them. Germline V CDR1 and CDR2: SEHNR, FQNEAQ (reference sequence). The CDR3 here is CASRRDRSTDTQYF. DNA of the CDR3: TGTGCCAGCAGGAGGGACCGGAGCACAGATACGCAGTATTTT.

This clonotype was seen only a few times. This chain connects TRBV6-5 to TRBJ2-1; 7 nucleotides agree with TRBD2. Per the germline V gene, CDR1 is MNHEY and CDR2 is SVGAGI. This CDR3 region has 14 residues. The junction had 6 bases not matched to a gene; V was cut back by 3 bases and J by 7 bases. In DNA, the CDR3 is TGTGCCAGCAGTTATCAGGGAGGGTGGAATGAGCAGTTCTTC. This encodes CASSYQGGWNEQFF.

This clonotype is a singleton in its sample. This sequence joins TRBV3-1 and TRBJ2-1; no clear D gene. The J call is doubtful: the DNA matches TRBJ2-7 better. The CDR3 totals 15 residues. Germline CDR1 LGHDT, CDR2 YNNKEL (reference sequence). The CDR3 DNA sequence: TGTGCCAGCAGCCAAGACCCGAACTCCTACAATGAGCAGTACTTC. Encoded protein: CASSQDPNSYNEQYF.

The rearrangement links TRBV4-3 to TRBJ2-1; no definite D call. Deletions cut 0 bases from V and 14 bases from J, with 17 bases between. Per germline, CDR1 LGHNA and CDR2 YSLEER. The CDR3 length is 14 residues. In nucleotides, the CDR3 is TGCGCCAGCAGCCAAGACTCAGACGGCTACGAGGAGTTCTTC. This codes for CASSQDSDGYEEFF.

This clonotype showed up just a few times. CDR3 DNA sequence: TGTGCCACTAGACAGGTGGGCACAGATACGCAGTATTTT. The encoded protein is CATRQVGTDTQYF. This rearrangement joins TRBV27 to TRBJ2-3; possibly TRBD1 for D (6 bases). The germline gives CDR1 MNHEY, CDR2 SMNVEV (reference sequence). CDR3 size: 13 residues. V was cut by 10 bases and J by 1 base, with 12 bases left in between.

This clonotype was seen only once. The rearrangement uses TRBV7-2 and TRBJ2-5; 10 bases map to TRBD1. V shed 5 bases and J 11 bases; nucleotides not matched to a gene: 17. Germline-derived CDR1 and CDR2 are SGHTA and FQGNSA. The CDR3 spans 16 residues. CDR3 bases: TGTGCCAGCAGCCCAATGGGACAGGGGCGTCAAAATGAGCAGTACTTC. Its translation: CASSPMGQGRQNEQYF.

A remark on this clonotype: One junction end disagrees with the germline gene, perhaps due to a read error. The chain combines TRBV5-4 with TRBJ2-7, with D perhaps TRBD1 or TRBD2 (5 bases each). CDR3 length equals 15 residues. CDR1 SGHNT and CDR2 YYREEE come from the germline V gene (reference sequence). The CDR3 spells CASSLAPGTQTGKYF. Written as DNA, the CDR3 is TGTGCCAGCAGTTTGGCCCCCGGGACCCAAACTGGGAAGTACTTC.

The chain's CDR3 is CASSKNRGLGTDTQYF. CDR3 bases: TGTGCCAGCAGCAAAAACAGGGGGTTAGGCACAGATACGCAGTATTTT. V usage is TRBV4-2 and J usage is TRBJ2-3, with 8 nucleotides matching TRBD1. The CDR3 runs to 16 residues. Germline assignment: CDR1 LGHNA and CDR2 YNFKEQ. With V trimmed by 5 bases and J by 1 base, 8 bases remained unmatched.

V gene TRBV20-1 combines with J gene TRBJ2-7; 9 nucleotides line up with TRBD1. The CDR3 runs 17 residues. Germline V CDR1 and CDR2: DFQATT, SNEGSKA (reference sequence). Trimming removed 0 bases from V and 3 bases from J; junction bases left unmatched: 12. The CDR3 DNA is TGCAGTGCTAGAGATCTTTGGAAAAGGGACAGGGACTACGAGCAGTACTTC. Translating it yields CSARDLWKRDRDYEQYF.

Only one count was recorded for this clonotype. This rearrangement joins TRBV4-2 to TRBJ1-5, with D possibly matching TRBD1 (6 bases). The CDR3 covers 14 residues. CDR1 LGHNA and CDR2 YNFKEQ come from the germline V gene. Trimming removed 6 bases at V and 4 bases at J, with 13 bases between. CDR3 nucleotide sequence: TGTGCCAGCAGTCGCGTAGGGGGTAATCAGCCCCAGCATTTT. Translating gives CASSRVGGNQPQHF.

This clonotype has just one count. The gene calls are TRBV10-3 and TRBJ2-1, with D possibly being TRBD1 or TRBD2 (5 bases each). The J call may be mistaken, given a closer DNA end match to TRBJ2-7. The CDR3 runs to 14 residues. CDR1 ENHRY and CDR2 SYGVKD come from the germline V gene. The CDR3 DNA follows: TGTGCCATCTTGGGGGATTACTCCTACAATGAGCAGTACTTC. Translating gives CAILGDYSYNEQYF.

The J gene is TRBJ1-5, the V gene TRBV15; tentatively, D is TRBD1 (6 bases). Trimming took off 1 base at V and 4 bases at J, with 14 bases between the two ends. There are 16 residues in the CDR3. In germline, CDR1 is LNHNV, CDR2 YYDKDF (reference sequence). The CDR3 loop reads CATSRVQGSGNQPQHF. For the CDR3, the DNA is TGTGCCACCAGCAGAGTACAGGGATCAGGGAATCAGCCCCAGCATTTT.

This chain uses TRBV7-2 with TRBJ2-7, with a possible D match to TRBD1 (7 bases). The CDR3 loop spans 13 amino acids. Per germline, CDR1 SGHTA and CDR2 FQGNSA. V was shortened by 3 bases and J by 7 bases, with 13 bases between the two germline ends. The CDR3 region is CASSLKGAGEQYF. The CDR3 nucleotides are TGTGCCAGCAGCTTGAAGGGGGCGGGGGAGCAGTACTTC.

This clonotype was seen ten or more times. The DNA of the CDR3 is TGCGCCAGCAGCCAAGATCCGGGATTTGAGCAGTACTTC. Its protein product is CASSQDPGFEQYF. The chain joins TRBV4-1 to TRBJ2-7, with a weak D call TRBD2 (5 bases). This CDR3 spans 13 amino acids. Germline V CDR1 and CDR2: MGHRA, YSYEKL. The V and J ends lost 0 bases and 7 bases respectively, with 10 bases between them.

The V and J genes are TRBV14 and TRBJ1-2; a weak D match, TRBD1 (6 bases). Trimming left V 1 base short and J 4 bases short, with 19 bases between. In germline, CDR1 is SGHDN, CDR2 FVKESK. The CDR3 loop spans 17 amino acids. CDR3 protein: CASSQGTGTSAFYGYTF. Here the CDR3 DNA reads TGTGCCAGCAGCCAAGGCACAGGGACATCCGCGTTCTATGGCTACACCTTC.

The chain is built from TRBV3-1 and TRBJ2-1; 7 bases align to TRBD2. Losses at the gene ends were 4 bases for V and 0 bases for J; bases not matched to a gene: 6. CDR1 and CDR2 from the germline V gene are LGHDT and YNNKEL (reference sequence). This CDR3 has 16 amino acids. CDR3 amino acids: CASSPSSGGSYNEQFF. Here the CDR3 DNA reads TGTGCCAGCAGCCCTTCTAGCGGTGGCTCCTACAATGAGCAGTTCTTC.

The chain combines TRBV3-1 with TRBJ2-5, with TRBD1 matching 8 bases. The CDR3 consists of 15 residues. CDR1 is LGHDT, CDR2 YNNKEL, per germline (reference sequence). V lost 1 base, J lost 5 bases, and 6 bases stayed unmatched. The CDR3 here is CASSQGSTGVETQYF. Written as DNA, the CDR3 is TGTGCCAGCAGCCAAGGTTCGACAGGGGTGGAGACCCAGTACTTC.